Below are 9 T cell receptor beta chains sequenced from a single sample in a study of shared clonotypes between healthy human individuals. The data were produced by immunoSEQ multiplex PCR, yet TCRdb's version contains in-frame clones alone and is incomplete. The table lists 1,400,000 or so clones, 98% to 99% of them singletons. The sequencing sample was made of naive CD4+ T cells sorted from blood. Subset reported: CD45RA+ positively selected. The receptors were gathered from a man between 25 and 39 years old in good health.

The chain joins TRBV21-1 to TRBJ2-6. TRBV21-1 is a pseudogene segment. The CDR3 spans 21 residues. The CDR3 sequence: CASSKRTNREVRLSGANVLTF. For the CDR3, the DNA is TGTGCCAGCAGCAAAAGGACGAACCGAGAGGTCAGGCTCTCTGGGGCCAACGTCCTGACTTTC.

The rearrangement links TRBV15 to TRBJ2-1; D is undetermined. The V and J ends lost 0 bases and 10 bases respectively, with 13 bases between them. CDR1 is LNHNV and CDR2 is YYDKDF in the germline V gene (reference sequence). The CDR3 runs to 14 residues. The CDR3, as DNA: TGTGCCACCAGCAGAGACGTCTTTTTGGCAGAGCAGTTCTTC. Protein sequence: CATSRDVFLAEQFF.

Note on this clone: One end of the junction is discordant with germline, which a read error may explain. V usage is TRBV5-6 and J usage is TRBJ2-1; the match to TRBD1 covers 7 bases. The germline V gene has CDR1 SGHDT and CDR2 YYEEEE. This CDR3 is built from 12 residues. CDR3 DNA: TGTGCCAGCAGCTCGAACCTCCGGGACAGCCTCTTC. Translation: CASSSNLRDSLF.

The chain couples TRBV5-8 to TRBJ1-5; D perhaps matches TRBD1 (6 bases). The V and J ends lost 2 bases and 5 bases respectively, with 14 bases between them. Per the germline V gene, CDR1 is SGHTS and CDR2 is YDEGEE. The CDR3 totals 15 residues. CDR3 DNA: TGTGCCAGCAGCTTACGACAGGCGGGTGATCAGCCCCAGCATTTT. It encodes CASSLRQAGDQPQHF. The entire variable domain, with the rest obtained from reference TRBV5-8 and TRBJ1-5, is as follows: EAGVTQSPTHLIKTRGQQATLRCSPISGHTSVYWYQQALGLGLQFLLWYDEGEERNRGNFPPRFSGRQFPNYSSELNVNALELEDSALYLCASSLRQAGDQPQHFGDGTRLSIL.

The chain combines TRBV10-3 with TRBJ2-3; D gene uncertain. The germline V gene has CDR1 ENHRY and CDR2 SYGVKD. V was shortened by 4 bases and J by 3 bases, with 8 bases between the two germline ends. The CDR3 is 13 residues long. This CDR3 reads CAISVEETDTQYF. DNA for the CDR3: TGTGCCATCAGTGTCGAGGAGACAGATACGCAGTATTTT.

J is TRBJ2-7 and V is TRBV4-1, with D perhaps TRBD1 (6 bases). This CDR3 has 16 residues. Trimming left V 4 bases short and J 4 bases short, with 20 bases between. Looked up from germline, CDR1 is MGHRA and CDR2 is YSYEKL. The CDR3 sequence: CASSPQGWSSAYEQYF. CDR3 DNA: TGCGCCAGCAGCCCACAGGGTTGGAGTTCGGCTTACGAGCAGTACTTC.

J is TRBJ2-1 and V is TRBV18; no clear D. CDR1 KGHSH and CDR2 LQKENI come from the germline V gene. The CDR3 covers 14 residues. With 6 bases removed from V and 0 bases from J, the gap between germline ends came to 9 bases. CDR3 region: CASSQSSSYNEQFF. The CDR3 DNA reads TGTGCCAGCTCTCAGAGCAGCTCCTACAATGAGCAGTTCTTC.

This clone was detected only once. The genes are TRBV7-8 and TRBJ1-5, with D possibly being TRBD1 (6 bases). This CDR3 spans 14 amino acids. Per the germline V gene, CDR1 is SGHVS and CDR2 is FQNEAQ. Trimming shortened V by 1 base and J by 3 bases, and 7 bases separated the two germline ends. CDR3 in amino acids: CASSLGDNNQPQHF. CDR3 DNA sequence: TGTGCCAGCAGCTTAGGGGACAACAATCAGCCCCAGCATTTT.

The chain couples TRBV18 to TRBJ2-6; no reliable D call. This CDR3 has 17 amino acids. The ends were cut back, 4 bases at V and 0 bases at J, with 13 bases in the middle. The germline V gene encodes CDR1 KGHSH and CDR2 LQKENI. The CDR3 DNA reads as TGTGCCAGCTCACAAGAAACAGCCCACTCTGGGGCCAACGTCCTGACTTTC. Its translation is CASSQETAHSGANVLTF.